Sequencing of this T cell receptor (beta chain) was carried out in a study of cytomegalovirus exposure and HLA in healthy donors. With 60 Vbeta and 13 Jbeta primers, the PCR was carried out. Sequencing was performed with immunoSEQ multiplex PCR; in TCRdb, only in-frame clones are kept and a portion is missing. This listing includes 130,000 or so clones. V lost 0 bases to trimming and J lost 3 bases; unmatched junction nucleotides: 9. The CDR3 sequence is 19 residues long. CDR1 and CDR2 from the germline V gene are SGHRS and YFSETQ. The sequence derives from a woman aged 40 to 50 in good health and CMV-seropositive. This rearrangement joins TRBV5-1 to TRBJ2-7; 16 bases are a match to TRBD2. Sequenced input: PBMCs. CDR3 residues: CASSLDLSGTSGRDYEQYF. Written as DNA, the CDR3 is TGCGCCAGCAGCTTGGATCTCTCCGGGACTAGCGGGAGGGACTACGAGCAGTACTTC. Together with reference TRBV5-1 and TRBJ2-7, the CDR3 gives the full variable domain: KAGVTQTPRYLIKTRGQQVTLSCSPISGHRSVSWYQQTPGQGLQFLFEYFSETQRNKGNFPGRFSGRQFSNSRSEMNVSTLELGDSALYLCASSLDLSGTSGRDYEQYFGPGTRLTVT.